This T cell receptor (beta chain) appears in the sequencing data of a study of identical twins (dated by TCRdb to 2015 to 2016). Broadly, across the study: To test whether fetal clonotypes persist, the study used deep sequencing on TCR alpha and beta repertoires from monozygotic twins, unrelated adults of various ages, and cord blood. Replicate twin experiments were performed at different times using different library preparation protocols to rule out contamination. General conclusions and limits of the study: Because the same donors could not be followed over many years, the conclusions relied on cross-sectional statistical analysis. In monozygotic twins, out-of-frame TCR alpha sharing was systematically underestimated by recombination models, although the models agreed with sharing between unrelated individuals. Compared with coincidental sharing between unrelated individuals, an excess of low generation-probability sequences was observed among out-of-frame TCR alpha sequences shared between twins. Zero-insertion analyses could be partly confounded by invariant T cells such as MAIT and iNKT, although diverse VJ usage argued against such confounding for most clonotypes. Abundant cord blood beta clonotypes had fewer insertions, young adult naive repertoires showed a similar but weaker trend, and memory repertoires showed no such trend. The excess sharing between twins in beta out-of-frame sequences was weaker because fewer shared sequences reduced the signal-to-noise ratio.

This clonotype occurred a few times. Its antigen is currently not known. The sample holds no much larger clone one base away, and base qualities are not on file. Only healthy Caucasian donors were included. Three pairs of female monozygotic twins, all aged roughly 18 to 29 years, made up the twin cohort. Peripheral blood mononuclear cells were the source from which RNA for the TCR libraries was isolated. Receptor libraries were prepared by 5' RACE. Instrument on record: Illumina HiSeq 2000. Template switching introduced a universal primer binding site; the final cDNA contained a unique molecular identifier, enabling accurate counting of TCR cDNA molecules. Specific primers in the conserved constant-segment region were used to synthesize first-strand cDNA for the TCR alpha and beta chains. To control for contamination, each cDNA library was double barcoded with a SMART-Mk sample barcode plus Illumina barcodes. Two successive PCR steps introduced TruSeq adapter sequences along with Illumina sample barcodes. TCR alpha and beta cDNA libraries were sequenced on the Illumina HiSeq platform with custom primers. The authors' analysis ran thus. MiGEC was used to process raw reads and extract unique molecular identifiers, and MiXCR was used to find CDR3 positions. Recombination models were inferred per individual with the repgenHMM and IGoR tools using an EM algorithm. The tcR package in R was used for shared clonotype analysis, with sharing normalized by the product of cloneset sizes. Out-of-frame nonproductive sequences were analyzed to study raw recombination free of thymic and clonal selection effects. The public sequencing data were trimmed at Q25 with fastp and processed into clonotypes with MiXCR by TCRdb, which kept only in-frame beta chains. Here each entry gathers all rows of one CDR3 protein and keeps the most common genes and DNA. The V and J calls come from TCRdb's annotation, not from the publication. This sample comprises just under 650,000 distinct CDR3 sequences, about 7.1% of them detected only once. The ten biggest clones cover about 1.6% of the sample.

Another study also made use of these data, one on yellow fever vaccine responses in identical twins. Reported in the second study: The T cell response to vaccination in identical twins was reported by the authors to appear partly convergent and partly personalized. In identical twins, the study followed T cell clones that responded to the vaccine with precision.

The sequence was obtained from a woman in her late teens or twenties in good health. Sample: PBMCs.

CDR3 region: CASSQARVLETQYF. The bases are TGTGCCAGCAGCCAAGCAAGGGTGTTGGAGACCCAGTACTTC. The sequence joins TRBV14 to TRBJ2-5, with the D segment identity uncertain. Via the germline V gene, CDR1 is SGHDN and CDR2 FVKESK. V gives up 1 base and J gives up 5 bases, and the segment between their germline ends measures 11 bases. Including the terminal cysteine and phenylalanine, the CDR3 comprises 14 residues. CDR3 DNA is the only sequence kept; it has 42 bases, read in frame from the first base.